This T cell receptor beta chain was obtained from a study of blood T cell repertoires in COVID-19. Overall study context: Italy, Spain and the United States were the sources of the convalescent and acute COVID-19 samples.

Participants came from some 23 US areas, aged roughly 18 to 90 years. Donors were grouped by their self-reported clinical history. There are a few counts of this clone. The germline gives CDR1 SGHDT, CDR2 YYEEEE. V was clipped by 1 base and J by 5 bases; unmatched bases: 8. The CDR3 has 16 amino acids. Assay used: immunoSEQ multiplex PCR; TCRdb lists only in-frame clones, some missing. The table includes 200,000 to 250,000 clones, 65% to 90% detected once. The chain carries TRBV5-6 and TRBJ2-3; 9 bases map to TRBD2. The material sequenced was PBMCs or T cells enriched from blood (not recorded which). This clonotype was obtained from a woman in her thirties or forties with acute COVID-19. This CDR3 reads CASSLFSGRGGDTQYF. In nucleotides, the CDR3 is TGTGCCAGCAGCTTGTTTAGCGGGAGAGGTGGAGATACGCAGTATTTT.